What follows describes a single T cell receptor beta chain. Using its own MiXCR run on the 5' RACE reads, TCRdb lists one record per CDR3 protein. The sample yields thousands of distinct CDR3 sequences, around 55% seen once. From germline, CDR1 is DFQATT and CDR2 SNEGSKA (reference sequence). The CDR3 totals 14 residues. V was shortened by 2 bases and J by 5 bases, with 14 bases between the two germline ends. Treg sorting used a CD4+CD25+CD127-/low gate. The sequencing input was Tregs sorted from a lymph node. The J gene is TRBJ2-3, the V gene TRBV20-1; no firm D call. This clonotype was obtained from a female donor with breast cancer. CDR3 in amino acids: CSARHSGVGDTQYF. CDR3 coding DNA: TGCAGTGCTAGACATTCGGGTGTCGGAGATACGCAGTATTTT.